This TCR beta chain emerged from a study of blood T cell repertoires in COVID-19. Study summary: Acute-phase and convalescent COVID-19 samples originated in the United States, Italy and Spain. In each case, the material was cDNA or gDNA derived from T cells, B-cell-depleted T cells, or PBMCs.

Sequencing was performed with immunoSEQ multiplex PCR; in TCRdb, only in-frame clones are kept and a portion is missing. This sample has more than 14,000 clones; around 92% occur once, and the top ten carry less than 10%. V lost 5 bases to trimming and J lost 5 bases; unmatched junction nucleotides: 6. The CDR3 totals 15 residues. Germline CDR1 reads SEHNR; CDR2 reads FQNEAQ (reference sequence). The chain recombines TRBV7-9 with TRBJ2-3; 11 positions match TRBD2. The TCR was taken from a human donor with active COVID-19. The donor label of this sample is uncertain. What was sequenced was peripheral blood. DNA for the CDR3: TGTGCCAGCAGCCTTAGCGGGGGGGCCGTAGATACGCAGTATTTT. It is translated as CASSLSGGAVDTQYF.